The 17 T cell receptor beta chains below all came from one sample that was sequenced in a study of CD8+ T cells in alopecia areata. The authors extracted RNA and reverse transcribed it into cDNA as the sequencing template. Generated by immunoSEQ multiplex PCR, the TCRdb table keeps only in-frame clones and is missing some. The data contain about 190,000 clones, 50% to 60% of them singletons. Regarding treatment: oral pan-JAK inhibitor, 5-10 mg twice daily. Sample: CD4+ T cells sorted from blood, taken at week 4, from a patient treated with tofacitinib. All receptors come from a human donor with alopecia areata.

The chain carries TRBV25-1 and TRBJ2-1; maybe TRBD2 (6 bases). V was trimmed by 9 bases and J by 8 bases, leaving 11 bases between them. CDR3 length: 11 residues. CDR1 MGHDK and CDR2 SYGVNS come from the germline V gene. The CDR3 protein is CASQLADEQFF. CDR3 nucleotides: TGTGCCAGTCAACTAGCAGATGAGCAGTTCTTC.

This clone was counted a few times. The rearrangement uses TRBV5-1 and TRBJ1-4; 7 bases agree with TRBD1. Germline lookup yields CDR1 SGHRS and CDR2 YFSETQ. J lost 5 bases, V lost 4 bases, and 11 bases had no gene match. The CDR3 has 16 amino acids. The CDR3 here is CASSPTGQVVNEKLFF. The CDR3, as DNA: TGCGCCAGCAGCCCGACCGGACAGGTCGTCAATGAAAAACTGTTTTTT.

This clone was detected only a few times. The chain carries TRBV30 and TRBJ2-5, with a tentative D call TRBD1 (5 bases). The germline gives CDR1 GTSNPN, CDR2 SVGIG (reference sequence). Trimming took 5 bases from V and 5 from J, leaving 12 bases between them. The CDR3 has 12 amino acids. This CDR3 reads CAWGAGWETQYF. The CDR3 DNA is TGTGCCTGGGGGGCCGGATGGGAGACCCAGTACTTC.

This clone has a handful of counts. V and J are TRBV29-1 and TRBJ2-1; D remains unclear. CDR1 is SQVTM and CDR2 is ANQGSEA in the germline V gene. The CDR3 covers 14 residues. V was cut by 3 bases and J by 3 bases, with 12 bases left in between. The CDR3, as DNA: TGCAGCGTTGAGTCAGAGTTCGACTACAATGAGCAGTTCTTC. It is translated as CSVESEFDYNEQFF.

The rearrangement links TRBV5-1 to TRBJ2-7; D may correspond to TRBD1 or TRBD2 (5 bases each). From germline, CDR1 is SGHRS and CDR2 YFSETQ. Trimming took off 4 bases at V and 3 bases at J, with 14 bases between the two ends. The CDR3 spans 14 residues. The CDR3 loop reads CASSLSTTGYEQYF. The CDR3 DNA is TGCGCCAGCAGCCTGTCGACTACAGGCTACGAGCAGTACTTC.

The chain joins TRBV2 to TRBJ2-2; D uncertain. With 4 bases removed from V and 6 bases from J, the gap between germline ends came to 3 bases. Germline V gene sequence: CDR1 SNHLY, CDR2 FYNNEI. The length of the CDR3 is 11 residues. The CDR3 here is CASSVSGELFF. The CDR3 DNA sequence: TGTGCCAGCAGTGTGTCCGGGGAGCTGTTTTTT.

This clone was found a few times. CDR3 protein: CASSVEADSYEQYF. DNA for the CDR3: TGTGCCAGCAGCGTAGAGGCAGATTCCTACGAGCAGTACTTC. This chain links TRBV9 with TRBJ2-7; D call uncertain. There are 14 residues in the CDR3. CDR1 is SGDLS, CDR2 YYNGEE, per germline. Deletions cut 0 bases from V and 1 base from J, with 8 bases between. Complete variable domain (other parts from reference TRBV9 and TRBJ2-7): DSGVTQTPKHLITATGQRVTLRCSPRSGDLSVYWYQQSLDQGLQFLIQYYNGEERAKGNILERFSAQQFPDLHSELNLSSLELGDSALYFCASSVEADSYEQYFGPGTRLTVT.

This clone showed up just a few times. The chain carries TRBV29-1 and TRBJ2-1; the D gene is possibly TRBD2 (5 bases). CDR1 SQVTM and CDR2 ANQGSEA come from the germline V gene. V was shortened by 6 bases and J by 7 bases, with 13 bases between the two germline ends. The CDR3 is 12 amino acids. CDR3 sequence reads: CSVDLLVNEQFF. The CDR3, as DNA: TGCAGCGTCGACCTACTAGTTAATGAGCAGTTCTTC.

The chain employs TRBV29-1 and TRBJ2-7; TRBD2 might be the D (5 bases). CDR3 length: 11 residues. Per germline, CDR1 SQVTM and CDR2 ANQGSEA. Trimming shortened V by 5 bases and J by 7 bases, and 12 bases separated the two germline ends. The CDR3 DNA is TGCAGCGTTAGGATAGGGAGAGAGCAGTACTTC. Its protein product is CSVRIGREQYF.

The chain joins TRBV27 to TRBJ2-2; 7 nucleotides agree with TRBD2. CDR1 MNHEY and CDR2 SMNVEV come from the germline V gene (reference sequence). V was clipped by 6 bases and J by 5 bases; unmatched bases: 15. The CDR3 is 17 residues long. CDR3 nucleotides: TGTGCCAGCAGATCTTTCAGTCGGGGGGTTAGGACCGGGGAGCTGTTTTTT. Amino acids: CASRSFSRGVRTGELFF.

The chain links TRBV5-1 to TRBJ2-3; D ambiguous. The V and J ends lost 1 base and 6 bases respectively, with 15 bases between them. From germline, CDR1 is SGHRS and CDR2 YFSETQ. This CDR3 is built from 15 residues. CDR3 DNA sequence: TGCGCCAGCAGCTTGAAGACTTATTCGACGGATACGCAGTATTTT. Encoded protein: CASSLKTYSTDTQYF. Full variable domain (remainder filled in from reference TRBV5-1 and TRBJ2-3): KAGVTQTPRYLIKTRGQQVTLSCSPISGHRSVSWYQQTPGQGLQFLFEYFSETQRNKGNFPGRFSGRQFSNSRSEMNVSTLELGDSALYLCASSLKTYSTDTQYFGPGTRLTVL.

J is TRBJ1-5 and V is TRBV30; 9 bases agree with TRBD1. Germline CDR1 is GTSNPN and CDR2 is SVGIG (reference sequence). The ends lost 0 bases at V and 3 bases at J; junction bases unmatched: 3. The CDR3 is 15 residues long. Here the CDR3 DNA reads TGTGCCTGGAGTGTATGGGACAGGGTCAATCAGCCCCAGCATTTT. Translating gives CAWSVWDRVNQPQHF.

The V and J genes are TRBV29-1 and TRBJ2-5; either TRBD1 or TRBD2 may supply D (5 bases each). The CDR3 extends over 13 amino acids. Germline assignment: CDR1 SQVTM and CDR2 ANQGSEA. Trimming took off 5 bases at V and 11 bases at J, with 21 bases between the two ends. The CDR3 nucleotides read TGCAGCGTTTTGGGGACCGCGGCCGGGGAGCAGTACTTC. Translating it yields CSVLGTAAGEQYF. The full variable domain, in which reference TRBV29-1 and TRBJ2-5 provide the parts outside the CDR3, is SAVISQKPSRDICQRGTSLTIQCQVDSQVTMMFWYRQQPGQSLTLIATANQGSEATYESGFVIDKFPISRPNLTFSTLTVSNMSPEDSSIYLCSVLGTAAGEQYFGPGTRLLVL.

J is TRBJ1-3 and V is TRBV7-6; D is ambiguous. Trimming took 1 base from V and 9 from J, leaving 13 bases between them. This CDR3 spans 14 amino acids. Per germline, CDR1 SGHVS and CDR2 FNYEAQ. The CDR3 region is CASSLDGEGRTIYF. Here the CDR3 DNA reads TGTGCCAGCAGCTTAGATGGAGAAGGACGCACCATATATTTT.

The rearrangement links TRBV7-2 to TRBJ2-5, with D possibly TRBD2 on 6 matching bases. Per the germline V gene, CDR1 is SGHTA and CDR2 is FQGNSA. The germline V and J ends were trimmed by 5 bases and 5 bases, with 9 bases remaining between them. This CDR3 contains 12 residues. CDR3: CASSKGRETQYF. CDR3 bases: TGTGCCAGCAGCAAAGGGAGGGAGACCCAGTACTTC. Full variable domain (rest looked up from reference TRBV7-2 and TRBJ2-5): GAGVSQSPSNKVTEKGKDVELRCDPISGHTALYWYRQSLGQGLEFLIYFQGNSAPDKSGLPSDRFSAERTGGSVSTLTIQRTQQEDSAVYLCASSKGRETQYFGPGTRLLVL.

This chain joins TRBV2 and TRBJ2-1, with 8 bases lining up with TRBD2. The V gene's germline CDR1 is SNHLY and CDR2 FYNNEI. The CDR3 extends over 14 amino acids. Unmatched junction bases numbered 5, after V lost 8 bases and J lost 2 bases. The CDR3 nucleotides are TGTGCCAGCGGTCTAGCGGGCCCCTACAATGAGCAGTTCTTC. Encoded protein: CASGLAGPYNEQFF.

This sequence joins TRBV29-1 and TRBJ2-7; 7 bases are a match to TRBD2. With 7 bases clipped from V and 5 bases from J, the junction kept 8 bases outside the gene matches. From germline, CDR1 is SQVTM and CDR2 ANQGSEA. The length of the CDR3 is 12 residues. Written as DNA, the CDR3 is TGCAGCGCCTCGGCGGGAGCCGACGAGCAGTACTTC. This sequence encodes CSASAGADEQYF.